The 13 T cell receptor beta chains in this list originate from one sample, sequenced in a study of siplizumab effects on memory and regulatory T cells (dated by TCRdb to about 2019). Library preparation was by the immunoSEQ multiplex PCR assay. TCRdb obtained this table from immuneACCESS and retained in-frame rearrangements with V and J assigned. These tables miss some clones; where compared with another copy, unresolved V genes account for less than half of the shortfall, and the remainder is unexplained. Recorded for this sample are over 70,000 clones; 85% to 90% of them occurred a single time. The top ten clonotypes cover over 12% of the sample. Sample: CD4+ T cells sorted from blood. Receptors originate from a human donor in good health.

The chain employs TRBV7-6 and TRBJ2-1; D is ambiguous. The CDR3 consists of 11 residues. CDR1 and CDR2 from the germline V gene are SGHVS and FNYEAQ. With 5 bases removed from V and 7 bases from J, the gap between germline ends came to 6 bases. The CDR3, as DNA: TGTGCCAGCAGCCTTGGGAATGAGCAGTTCTTC. Amino acid sequence: CASSLGNEQFF. Full variable domain (rest looked up from reference TRBV7-6 and TRBJ2-1): GAGVSQSPRYKVTKRGQDVALRCDPISGHVSLYWYRQALGQGPEFLTYFNYEAQQDKSGLPNDRFSAERPEGSISTLTIQRTEQRDSAMYRCASSLGNEQFFGPGTRLTVL.

This chain connects TRBV6-6 to TRBJ2-5; D is uncertain. Looked up from germline, CDR1 is MNHNY and CDR2 is SVGAGI (reference sequence). CDR3 length: 12 residues. V lost 6 bases, J lost 2 bases, and 7 bases lay in between. CDR3 in DNA: TGTGCCAGCAGCCAAAGTCAAGAGACCCAGTACTTC. This sequence encodes CASSQSQETQYF.

Worth noting for this clone: An end of the junction differs from the germline gene, which may be a read error. CDR3 amino acids: CSASPGPIF. The CDR3 DNA reads as TGCAGTGCCTCCCCAGGCCCGATCTTC. V gene TRBV20-1 combines with J gene TRBJ2-7; D not resolved. This CDR3 has 9 residues. The germline V gene encodes CDR1 DFQATT and CDR2 SNEGSKA (reference sequence).

V is TRBV9 and J is TRBJ2-4, with unresolved D. V was trimmed by 9 bases and J by 10 bases, leaving 20 bases between them. Germline CDR1 SGDLS, CDR2 YYNGEE. CDR3 length equals 13 residues. CDR3 sequence: CATDFPQSWIQYF. The CDR3 region has the DNA TGTGCCACCGACTTCCCCCAAAGTTGGATTCAGTACTTC.

The chain uses TRBV11-3 and TRBJ1-4; no clear D gene. V gave up 5 bases and J gave up 11 bases, with 18 bases separating them. The CDR3 sequence is 14 residues long. CDR1 is SGHNT and CDR2 is YENEEA in the germline V gene. The CDR3 loop reads CASSNIRAANKLFF. The CDR3 nucleotides read TGTGCCAGCAGCAACATTCGGGCGGCGAATAAACTGTTTTTT.

The V call is TRBV30, the J call TRBJ2-7; 8 nucleotides agree with TRBD1. Trimming at V came to 1 base and at J to 2 bases, leaving 1 base not matched to a gene. The germline gives CDR1 GTSNPN, CDR2 SVGIG (reference sequence). The CDR3 contains 13 residues. In DNA, the CDR3 is TGTGCCTGGAGTGGGGACAGGCCCTACGAGCAGTACTTC. This codes for CAWSGDRPYEQYF.

V gene TRBV28 combines with J gene TRBJ1-2; 7 bases are shared with TRBD1. V lost 7 bases and J lost 0; bases outside the gene matches: 11. Germline V gene lookup returns CDR1 MDHEN and CDR2 SYDVKM. CDR3 length: 16 amino acids. The CDR3 coding sequence is TGTGCCAGCATCATAGGGGGCGCGAAAGCTAACTATGGCTACACCTTC. It translates to CASIIGGAKANYGYTF.

J is TRBJ1-3 and V is TRBV10-3; tentative D call: TRBD1 (6 bases). The CDR3 sequence is 17 residues long. V dropped 7 bases and J dropped 0 bases, with 19 bases sitting between them. Germline loops: CDR1 ENHRY, CDR2 SYGVKD. CDR3 residues: CAIIALDRLTSGNTIYF. The CDR3 DNA reads TGTGCCATCATTGCACTGGACAGACTCACCTCTGGAAACACCATATATTTT.

This chain links TRBV5-6 with TRBJ2-5; 9 bases match TRBD1. Germline V gene sequence: CDR1 SGHDT, CDR2 YYEEEE. V shed 2 bases and J 4 bases; nucleotides not matched to a gene: 6. CDR3 size: 15 residues. The CDR3 reads CASSFQTGGVETQYF. The CDR3 DNA sequence: TGTGCCAGCAGCTTTCAAACAGGGGGCGTAGAGACCCAGTACTTC.

The chain has TRBV2 and TRBJ1-4; 7 nucleotides agree with TRBD1. The CDR3 runs to 13 residues. CDR1 and CDR2 from the germline V gene are SNHLY and FYNNEI. J lost 8 bases, V lost 7 bases, and 7 bases had no gene match. CDR3 coding DNA: TGTGCCAGCAAGGGGGCGAGGTCCGAAAAACTGTTTTTT. This gives the protein CASKGARSEKLFF.

V usage is TRBV29-1 and J usage is TRBJ2-3; D possibly corresponds to TRBD2 (7 bases). V was trimmed by 6 bases and J by 4 bases, leaving 17 bases between them. Germline values: CDR1 SQVTM, CDR2 ANQGSEA. The CDR3 is 14 amino acids. The CDR3 region is CSVTDSGVADTQYF. The CDR3 DNA follows: TGCAGCGTGACGGACAGCGGGGTGGCAGATACGCAGTATTTT.

The chain carries TRBV18 and TRBJ2-7; maybe TRBD1 (6 bases). V was shortened by 5 bases and J by 3 bases, with 14 bases between the two germline ends. The V gene's germline CDR1 is KGHSH and CDR2 LQKENI. The CDR3 consists of 14 residues. CDR3 sequence reads: CASSAKGHVYEQYF. The CDR3 region has the DNA TGTGCCAGCTCAGCTAAGGGACACGTCTACGAGCAGTACTTC.

This chain connects TRBV19 to TRBJ1-2; maybe TRBD1 (6 bases). The germline gives CDR1 LNHDA, CDR2 SQIVND (reference sequence). V was trimmed by 2 bases and J by 0 bases, leaving 13 bases between them. The CDR3 sequence is 16 residues long. The CDR3 protein is CASSIPTGLANYGYTF. In DNA form, the CDR3 reads TGTGCCAGTAGTATACCCACAGGGTTAGCTAACTATGGCTACACCTTC.